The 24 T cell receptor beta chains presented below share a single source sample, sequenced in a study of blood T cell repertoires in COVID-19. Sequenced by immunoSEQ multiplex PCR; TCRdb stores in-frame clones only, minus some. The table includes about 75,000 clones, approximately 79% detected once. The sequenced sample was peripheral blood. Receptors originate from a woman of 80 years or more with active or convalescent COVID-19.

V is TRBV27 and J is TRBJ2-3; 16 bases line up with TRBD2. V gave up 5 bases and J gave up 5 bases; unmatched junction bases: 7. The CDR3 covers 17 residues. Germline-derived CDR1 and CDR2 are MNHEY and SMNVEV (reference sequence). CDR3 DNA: TGTGCCAGCAGTGGGACTAGCGGGAGGGCCGGGAAAGATACGCAGTATTTT. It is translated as CASSGTSGRAGKDTQYF.

CDR3 region: CASSYQRDTEAFF. The DNA for the CDR3 is TGCGCCAGCAGCTACCAGCGGGACACTGAAGCTTTCTTT. The V gene is TRBV5-1, the J gene TRBJ1-1; the D is unclear. CDR3 length: 13 residues. Germline CDR1 and CDR2: SGHRS and YFSETQ. Trimming cost V 3 bases and J 3 bases, with 9 bases left between them.

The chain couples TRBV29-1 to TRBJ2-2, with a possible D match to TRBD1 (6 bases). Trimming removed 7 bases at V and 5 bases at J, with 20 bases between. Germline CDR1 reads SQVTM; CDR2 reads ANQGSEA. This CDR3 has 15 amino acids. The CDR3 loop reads CSGEVGASGTGELFF. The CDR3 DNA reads TGCAGCGGTGAGGTGGGGGCTAGTGGAACCGGGGAGCTGTTTTTT.

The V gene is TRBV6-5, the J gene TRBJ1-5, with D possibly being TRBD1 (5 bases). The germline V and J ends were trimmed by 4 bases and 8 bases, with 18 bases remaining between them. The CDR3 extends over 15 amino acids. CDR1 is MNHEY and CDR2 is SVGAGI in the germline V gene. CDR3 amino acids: CASSSSRREGKPQHF. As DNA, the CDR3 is TGTGCCAGCAGTTCCTCCCGCAGGGAAGGAAAGCCCCAGCATTTT.

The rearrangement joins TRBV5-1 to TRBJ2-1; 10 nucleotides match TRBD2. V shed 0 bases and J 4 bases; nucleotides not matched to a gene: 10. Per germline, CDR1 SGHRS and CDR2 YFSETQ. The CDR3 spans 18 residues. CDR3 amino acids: CASSLARIAGGQYNEQFF. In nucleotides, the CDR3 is TGCGCCAGCAGCTTGGCCCGTATAGCGGGAGGACAATACAATGAGCAGTTCTTC.

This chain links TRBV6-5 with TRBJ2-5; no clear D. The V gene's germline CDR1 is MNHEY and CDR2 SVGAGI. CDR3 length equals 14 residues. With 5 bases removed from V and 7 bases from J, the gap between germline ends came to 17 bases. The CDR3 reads CASSLGPPSGTQYF. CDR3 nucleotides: TGTGCCAGCAGTCTGGGCCCTCCGAGTGGGACCCAGTACTTC.

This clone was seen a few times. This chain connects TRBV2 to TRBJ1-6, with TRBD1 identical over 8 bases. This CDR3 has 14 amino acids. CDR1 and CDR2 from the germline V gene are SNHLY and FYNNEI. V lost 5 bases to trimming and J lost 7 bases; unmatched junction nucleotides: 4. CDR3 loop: CASSKDRVNSPLHF. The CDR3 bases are TGTGCCAGCAGTAAGGACAGGGTGAATTCACCCCTCCACTTT.

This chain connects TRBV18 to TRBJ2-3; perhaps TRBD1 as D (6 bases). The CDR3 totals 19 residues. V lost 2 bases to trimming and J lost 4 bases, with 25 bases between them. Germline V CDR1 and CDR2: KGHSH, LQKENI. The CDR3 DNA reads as TGTGCCAGCTCACCAGCCGGGACATCCAAGAATTATCACGCAGATACGCAGTATTTT. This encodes CASSPAGTSKNYHADTQYF.

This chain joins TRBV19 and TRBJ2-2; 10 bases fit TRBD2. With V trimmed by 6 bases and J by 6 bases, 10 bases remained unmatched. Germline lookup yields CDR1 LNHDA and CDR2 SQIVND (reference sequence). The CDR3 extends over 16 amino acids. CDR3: CASRQNLAGASGELFF. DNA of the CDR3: TGTGCCAGTAGGCAAAACCTAGCGGGAGCGTCCGGGGAGCTGTTTTTT.

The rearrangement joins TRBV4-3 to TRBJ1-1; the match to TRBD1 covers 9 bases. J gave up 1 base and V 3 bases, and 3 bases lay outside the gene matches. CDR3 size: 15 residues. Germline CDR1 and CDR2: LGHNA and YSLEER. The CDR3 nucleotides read TGCGCCAGCAGCCATCTGACAGGGGGGAACACTGAAGCTTTCTTT. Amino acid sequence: CASSHLTGGNTEAFF.

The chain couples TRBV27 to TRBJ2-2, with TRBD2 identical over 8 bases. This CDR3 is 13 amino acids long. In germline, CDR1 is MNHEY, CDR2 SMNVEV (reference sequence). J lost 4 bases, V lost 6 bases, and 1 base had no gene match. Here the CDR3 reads CASRRGGTGELFF. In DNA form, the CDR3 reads TGTGCCAGCAGACGGGGGGGCACCGGGGAGCTGTTTTTT.

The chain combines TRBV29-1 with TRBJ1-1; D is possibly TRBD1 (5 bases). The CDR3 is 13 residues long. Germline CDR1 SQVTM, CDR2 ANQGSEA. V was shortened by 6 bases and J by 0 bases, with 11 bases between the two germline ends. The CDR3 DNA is TGCAGCGTCGGGACTTTGATGAACACTGAAGCTTTCTTT. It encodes CSVGTLMNTEAFF.

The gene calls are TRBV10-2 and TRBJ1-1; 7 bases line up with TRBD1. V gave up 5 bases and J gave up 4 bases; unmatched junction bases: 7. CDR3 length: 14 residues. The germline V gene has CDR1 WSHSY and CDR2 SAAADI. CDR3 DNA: TGCGCCAGCAGTTCTACAGGGGAAGGCACTGAAGCTTTCTTT. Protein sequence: CASSSTGEGTEAFF.

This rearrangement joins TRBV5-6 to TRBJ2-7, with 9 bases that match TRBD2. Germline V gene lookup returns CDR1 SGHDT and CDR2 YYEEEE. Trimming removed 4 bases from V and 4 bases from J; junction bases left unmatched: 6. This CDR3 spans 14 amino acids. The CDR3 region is CASSPGLAGYEQYF. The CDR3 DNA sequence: TGTGCCAGCAGCCCGGGACTAGCCGGGTACGAGCAGTACTTC. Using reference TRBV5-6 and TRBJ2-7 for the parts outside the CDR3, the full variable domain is DAGVTQSPTHLIKTRGQQVTLRCSPKSGHDTVSWYQQALGQGPQFIFQYYEEEERQRGNFPDRFSGHQFPNYSSELNVNALLLGDSALYLCASSPGLAGYEQYFGPGTRLTVT.

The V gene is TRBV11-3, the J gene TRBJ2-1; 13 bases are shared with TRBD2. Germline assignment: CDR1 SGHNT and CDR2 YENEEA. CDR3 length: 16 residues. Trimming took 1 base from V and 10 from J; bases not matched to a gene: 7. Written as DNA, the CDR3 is TGTGCCAGCAGCTTAGCTACTAGCGGGAGGGCCTTAGAGCAGTTCTTC. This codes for CASSLATSGRALEQFF.

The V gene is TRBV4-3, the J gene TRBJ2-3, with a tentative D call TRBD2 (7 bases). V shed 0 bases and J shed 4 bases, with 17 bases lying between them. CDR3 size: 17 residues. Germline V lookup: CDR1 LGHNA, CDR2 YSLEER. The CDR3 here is CASSQDRGGFLADTQYF. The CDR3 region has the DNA TGCGCCAGCAGCCAAGATAGGGGGGGCTTCCTTGCAGATACGCAGTATTTT.

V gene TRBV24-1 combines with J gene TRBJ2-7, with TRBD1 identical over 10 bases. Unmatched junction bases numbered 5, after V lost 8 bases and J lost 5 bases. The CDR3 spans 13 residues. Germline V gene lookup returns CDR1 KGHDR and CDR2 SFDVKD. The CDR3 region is CATKKTGGHEQYF. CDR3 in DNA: TGTGCCACCAAAAAGACAGGGGGCCACGAGCAGTACTTC.

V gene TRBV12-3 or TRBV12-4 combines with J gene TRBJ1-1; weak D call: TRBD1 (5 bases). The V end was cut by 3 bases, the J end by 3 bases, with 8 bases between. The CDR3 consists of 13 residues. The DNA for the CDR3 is TGTGCCAGCAGTTTTGCAGGGTACACTGAAGCTTTCTTT. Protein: CASSFAGYTEAFF.

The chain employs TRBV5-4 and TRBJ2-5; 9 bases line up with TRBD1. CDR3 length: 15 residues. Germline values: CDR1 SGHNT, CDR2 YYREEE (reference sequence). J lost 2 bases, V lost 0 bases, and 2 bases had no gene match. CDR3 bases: TGTGCCAGCAGCTTGGGACAGGGGGTACAAGAGACCCAGTACTTC. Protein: CASSLGQGVQETQYF.

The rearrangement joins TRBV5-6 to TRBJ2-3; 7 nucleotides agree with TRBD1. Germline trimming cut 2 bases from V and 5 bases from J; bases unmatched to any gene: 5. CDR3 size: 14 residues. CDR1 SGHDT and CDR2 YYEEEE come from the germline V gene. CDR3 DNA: TGTGCCAGCAGCTTCGGACAGGCACAAGATACGCAGTATTTT. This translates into CASSFGQAQDTQYF.

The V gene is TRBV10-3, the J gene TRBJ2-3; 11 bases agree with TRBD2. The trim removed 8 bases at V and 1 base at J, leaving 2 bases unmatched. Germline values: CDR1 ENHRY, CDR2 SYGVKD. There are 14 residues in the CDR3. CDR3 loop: CAIHSGRGTDTQYF. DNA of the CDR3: TGTGCCATCCATAGCGGGAGGGGCACAGATACGCAGTATTTT.

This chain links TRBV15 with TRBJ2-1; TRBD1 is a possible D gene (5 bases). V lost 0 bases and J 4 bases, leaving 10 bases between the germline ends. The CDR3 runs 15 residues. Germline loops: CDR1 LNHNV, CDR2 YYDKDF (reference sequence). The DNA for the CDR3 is TGTGCCACCAGCAGAGATAGGGCAGGGTACAATGAGCAGTTCTTC. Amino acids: CATSRDRAGYNEQFF.

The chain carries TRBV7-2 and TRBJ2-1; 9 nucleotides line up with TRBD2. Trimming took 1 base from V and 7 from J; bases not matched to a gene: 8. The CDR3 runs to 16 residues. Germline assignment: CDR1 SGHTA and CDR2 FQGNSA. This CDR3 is CASSLVGTSLGNEQFF. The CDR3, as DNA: TGTGCCAGCAGCTTAGTTGGGACTAGCTTAGGGAATGAGCAGTTCTTC.

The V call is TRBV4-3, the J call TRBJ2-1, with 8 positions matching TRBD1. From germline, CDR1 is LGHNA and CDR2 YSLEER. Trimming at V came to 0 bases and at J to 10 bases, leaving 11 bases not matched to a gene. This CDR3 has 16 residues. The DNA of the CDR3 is TGCGCCAGCAGCCAAGAGTATAGGGACAGGCCCTGGGAGCAGTTCTTC. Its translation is CASSQEYRDRPWEQFF.